These T cell receptor beta chains were read from a single sample in a study of blood T cell repertoires in COVID-19. Using immunoSEQ multiplex PCR, the repertoire was profiled, and TCRdb retains in-frame clones only, with some absent. The table has under 200,000 clones, around nine tenths seen once. Material: peripheral blood. These receptors were taken from a man between 65 and 85 years old with acute or convalescent COVID-19. The CDR3 runs from the conserved cysteine through the conserved F or W. Fields, in order: V gene, J gene, D gene, CDR3 protein. A D gene is named only where the DNA matches it firmly.

>TRBV5-4|TRBJ1-2|.
CASSPRDSPSKGYTF
>TRBV5-1|TRBJ1-1|.
CASSPDTYQTGRFF
>TRBV30|TRBJ1-1|TRBD1
CAWSIYRGTEAFF
>TRBV5-1|TRBJ2-7|.
CASRGSGTYEQYF
>TRBV4-1|TRBJ2-5|TRBD1
CASSLRTGPETQYF
>TRBV27|TRBJ1-1|.
CASSFPGDTPNTEAFF
>TRBV28|TRBJ1-2|.
CASTSLREGYTF
>TRBV10-1|TRBJ2-1|.
CASSEGLANYNEQFF
>TRBV7-9|TRBJ1-1|.
CASSPRGPVEAFF
>TRBV11-2|TRBJ2-2|.
CASSRDRLLTGELFF
>TRBV18|TRBJ2-1|TRBD2
CASSPPRSIAGSSYNEQFF
>TRBV5-5|TRBJ2-7|TRBD1
CASSLTDRDYEQYF
>TRBV5-4|TRBJ2-5|.
CASSFTPGDGETQYF
>TRBV18|TRBJ1-1|TRBD1
CASSPTTGDTEAFF
>TRBV3-1/TRBV3-2|TRBJ1-1|.
CASSHVGGNTEAFF
>TRBV27|TRBJ1-5|TRBD1
CASSLVSGGEGNQPQHF
>TRBV5-1|TRBJ1-4|.
CASSVAPNEKLFF
>TRBV28|TRBJ1-2|.
CASSSDAGPGYTF
>TRBV5-4|TRBJ1-1|.
CASSLAQLRGPNTEAFF
>TRBV3-1/TRBV3-2|TRBJ2-1|.
CASSPYGDGNEQFF
>TRBV27|TRBJ1-5|.
CASSLTGGITPQHF
>TRBV19|TRBJ2-2|.
CASGRGGASNTGELFF
>TRBV27|TRBJ2-1|.
CASSLSWLDSEQFF
>TRBV18|TRBJ1-1|.
CASSGVANTEAFF
>TRBV6-5|TRBJ1-4|.
CASRWGLGSEKLFF
>TRBV4-2|TRBJ2-5|TRBD2
CASSQDLAVGTQYF
>TRBV4-1|TRBJ1-5|.
CASSHSRAGGNQPQHF
>TRBV7-2|TRBJ1-1|.
CASSLNRVHTEAFF
>TRBV10-1|TRBJ1-4|TRBD1
CASTTTGTGINDEKLFF
>TRBV2|TRBJ2-5|.
CASSLGVEETQYF
>TRBV7-6|TRBJ2-7|.
CASSLAAQGTYEQYF
>TRBV27|TRBJ1-1|.
CASSFSGRGNTEAFF
>TRBV11-2|TRBJ2-1|.
CASSLVGPSGGEQFF
>TRBV28|TRBJ2-3|TRBD1
CASSFSRGTQYF
>TRBV29-1|TRBJ2-1|.
CSVREPYNEQFF
>TRBV19|TRBJ2-7|.
CASRDSSTYEQYF
>TRBV30|TRBJ1-4|.
CAWSPGPEEKLFF
>TRBV28|TRBJ1-1|.
CASSLAGAGTEAFF
>TRBV3-1/TRBV3-2|TRBJ1-3|.
CASRQGFAGNTIYF
>TRBV10-3|TRBJ1-5|.
CAIGRYSNQPQHF